Following are 10 T cell receptor beta chains from one sample sequenced in a study of T cell responses to AZD1222 COVID-19 vaccine. Libraries were prepared by immunoSEQ multiplex PCR; TCRdb keeps only in-frame clonotypes and omits some of them. The table records over 150,000 clones, 90% of them present only once. Sequencing used peripheral blood, obtained on day 0 of AZD1222 vaccination. The receptors were sampled from an adult in good health.

The chain links TRBV2 to TRBJ1-4, with 8 positions matching TRBD1. Unmatched junction bases numbered 14, after V lost 5 bases and J lost 0 bases. Germline V lookup: CDR1 SNHLY, CDR2 FYNNEI. The CDR3 spans 19 residues. CDR3 sequence: CASSLRQGAAASTNEKLFF. CDR3 in DNA: TGTGCCAGCAGTCTGCGGCAGGGGGCAGCGGCGTCAACTAATGAAAAACTGTTTTTT.

This clone was picked up one time. CDR3 sequence (DNA): TGTGCCAGCAGTGAATCAGGAGGGGTTGGTGGCGAGCAGTACTTC. The encoded protein is CASSESGGVGGEQYF. J is TRBJ2-7 and V is TRBV6-1, with D tentatively TRBD2 (6 bases). The CDR3 is 15 amino acids. Germline CDR1 is MNHNS and CDR2 is SASEGT. The V and J ends lost 2 bases and 6 bases respectively, with 17 bases between them.

The gene calls are TRBV18 and TRBJ1-6; 7 bases align to TRBD1. J lost 10 bases, V lost 4 bases, and 10 bases had no gene match. Germline V gene data show CDR1 as KGHSH and CDR2 as LQKENI. CDR3 length: 15 amino acids. CDR3 residues: CASSLGAGGVSPLHF. CDR3 DNA sequence: TGTGCCAGCTCACTAGGGGCAGGGGGTGTATCACCCCTCCACTTT.

V gene TRBV2 combines with J gene TRBJ1-1, with 10 positions matching TRBD1. This CDR3 spans 12 amino acids. The J segment lost 5 bases and the V segment lost 10 bases, leaving 4 bases of the junction unmatched. Germline CDR1 and CDR2: SNHLY and FYNNEI. CDR3 bases: TGTGCCACCGGACAGGGGGGGACTGAAGCTTTCTTT. This translates into CATGQGGTEAFF.

This sequence joins TRBV10-3 and TRBJ1-1; TRBD1 might be the D (5 bases). Trimming took off 3 bases at V and 0 bases at J, with 14 bases between the two ends. Germline CDR1 reads ENHRY; CDR2 reads SYGVKD. CDR3 length equals 16 residues. The CDR3 DNA sequence: TGTGCCATCAGTGACAGGACATTAGAATTGAACACTGAAGCTTTCTTT. Translated, it gives CAISDRTLELNTEAFF.

The CDR3 DNA reads as TGTGCCAGCAGCCCCCGGGACACACACTACGAGCAGTACTTC. Encoded protein: CASSPRDTHYEQYF. The chain links TRBV5-5 to TRBJ2-7, with a weak D call TRBD1 (6 bases). V was cut by 4 bases and J by 3 bases, with 14 bases left in between. There are 14 residues in the CDR3. Per germline, CDR1 SGHKS and CDR2 YYEKEE (reference sequence). Full variable domain (remainder filled in from reference TRBV5-5 and TRBJ2-7): DAGVTQSPTHLIKTRGQQVTLRCSPISGHKSVSWYQQVLGQGPQFIFQYYEKEERGRGNFPDRFSARQFPNYSSELNVNALLLGDSALYLCASSPRDTHYEQYFGPGTRLTVT.

V gene TRBV5-1 combines with J gene TRBJ2-1; D gene ambiguous. V lost 2 bases, J lost 4 bases, and 7 bases lay in between. The CDR3 has 13 amino acids. CDR1 and CDR2 from the germline V gene are SGHRS and YFSETQ. CDR3 nucleotide sequence: TGCGCCAGCAGCTTTCAGGTTTACAATGAGCAGTTCTTC. Protein product: CASSFQVYNEQFF.

V usage is TRBV5-8 and J usage is TRBJ2-1; unclear D gene. Germline loops: CDR1 SGHTS, CDR2 YDEGEE. The CDR3 has 14 residues. Trimming pared 1 base from V and 5 bases from J, leaving 10 bases between. The CDR3 region has the DNA TGTGCCAGCAGCTTGTATGTTCAGGACAATGAGCAGTTCTTC. This gives the protein CASSLYVQDNEQFF. The full variable domain, with the rest looked up from reference TRBV5-8 and TRBJ2-1, is EAGVTQSPTHLIKTRGQQATLRCSPISGHTSVYWYQQALGLGLQFLLWYDEGEERNRGNFPPRFSGRQFPNYSSELNVNALELEDSALYLCASSLYVQDNEQFFGPGTRLTVL.

V usage is TRBV6-5 and J usage is TRBJ1-1; 8 nucleotides match TRBD1. The CDR3 is 13 amino acids. J gave up 6 bases and V 10 bases, and 10 bases lay outside the gene matches. Germline V gene data show CDR1 as MNHEY and CDR2 as SVGAGI. CDR3 sequence: CATLYQGAAEAFF. The CDR3 nucleotides are TGTGCCACGCTCTATCAGGGGGCCGCTGAAGCTTTCTTT.

The chain is built from TRBV30 and TRBJ2-2; D could derive from TRBD1 or TRBD2 (6 bases each). CDR1 is GTSNPN, CDR2 SVGIG, per germline (reference sequence). The CDR3 spans 13 residues. Trimming stripped 5 bases from V and 5 bases from J, with 12 bases between. CDR3 residues: CAWSVGGTGELFF. The CDR3 DNA follows: TGTGCCTGGTCCGTAGGGGGGACCGGGGAGCTGTTTTTT.